This T cell receptor (beta chain) was sequenced for a study of blood T cell repertoires in COVID-19. Study overall: Both acute and convalescent COVID-19 samples were obtained from the United States, Italy and Spain.

In the original workflow: By means of reference gene primer amplification, nucleated cell counts were estimated. The data were produced by immunoSEQ multiplex PCR, yet TCRdb's version contains in-frame clones alone and is incomplete. V and J calls and clone size come straight from that table; D and trimming were deduced from the DNA. Among about 72,000 clones listed, 65% to 90% were seen once. This clonotype was obtained from a man aged 65 to 85 with active or convalescent COVID-19. What was sequenced was peripheral blood.

The CDR3 DNA reads as TGTGCCAGCAGCAAACAGTCGGCGAACACTGAAGCTTTCTTT. It encodes CASSKQSANTEAFF. The J gene is TRBJ1-1, the V gene TRBV9, with D unclear. Trimming shortened V by 4 bases and J by 1 base, and 11 bases separated the two germline ends. This CDR3 spans 14 amino acids. Germline V gene lookup returns CDR1 SGDLS and CDR2 YYNGEE.